Listed below are T cell receptor beta chains from one sample, sequenced in a study of Graves' ophthalmopathy and Graves' hyperthyroidism. TCRdb re-called the multiplex PCR reads with MiXCR, one entry per CDR3 protein. The sample lists 450,000 to 600,000 distinct CDR3 sequences, less than 45% occurring once. The material sequenced was peripheral blood or thyroid tissue (not recorded which). The source is an adult man with Graves' hyperthyroidism. Each CDR3 is given with its conserved first and last residue. The order of the fields is clone size, J gene, V gene, CDR3 protein. Expanded clones get a size class; other rows say once, few or many, or leave the size out.

few,TRBJ2-6,TRBV20-1,CSASVGGAGANVLTF
-,TRBJ1-2,TRBV11-2,CASSLTGLKVGYTF
many,TRBJ2-5,TRBV6-5,CASRPGGFDETQYF
many,TRBJ2-5,TRBV6-5,CASSYSTSGRQTQYF
many,TRBJ1-2,TRBV6-5,CASRRDSNYGYTF
-,TRBJ2-7,TRBV20-1,CSVPGQGLSEQYF
-,TRBJ2-6,TRBV7-2,CASSSRQGTSGANVLTF
few,TRBJ2-2,TRBV6-5,CASSWTSSNTGELFF
-,TRBJ2-7,TRBV10-1,CASSESRQGSRGEQYF
few,TRBJ2-7,TRBV11-1,CAWSVIAGADEQYF
-,TRBJ2-1,TRBV9,CASSVFDEQFF
-,TRBJ1-5,TRBV3-1,CASSQSARYNQPQHF
-,TRBJ2-2,TRBV6-5,CASSGLAGDSGELFF
many,TRBJ2-7,TRBV5-8,CASSSPRGQNYEQYF
-,TRBJ1-5,TRBV12-3/TRBV12-4,CASSLGGPRYEHF
few,TRBJ2-2,TRBV4-2,CASSQGQYTGELFF
many,TRBJ1-5,TRBV5-8,CASSLVGHLNQPQHF
-,TRBJ2-6,TRBV7-2,CASSFWGAYVLTF
many,TRBJ2-5,TRBV7-2,CASSSGALFTGGGGETQYF
-,TRBJ1-6,TRBV20-1,CSAREGGDRSYNSPLHF
many,TRBJ1-4,TRBV6-2/TRBV6-3,CASSNRIPNEKLFF
few,TRBJ2-1,TRBV10-2,CASSVSSYEQFF
many,TRBJ1-2,TRBV19,CASNGPWDRGPGDYGYTF
many,TRBJ2-7,TRBV29-1,CSGLGGSDEQYF